A selection of T cell receptor beta chains follows, all from one sample in a study of shared clonotypes between healthy human individuals. Assay used: immunoSEQ multiplex PCR; TCRdb lists only in-frame clones, some missing. The sample contains about 2.2 million clones, about 94% of which appear only once. Specimen: naive CD8+ T cells from PBMCs. Receptor source: a man aged 18 to 30 in good health. Some clones in this sample may be carry-over from other donors' samples. The CDR3 runs from the conserved cysteine through the conserved F or W. D genes are given only for firm matches. Clone size is given for some rows only: seen once, a few or many times, or a class if the clone is expanded.

D	size	J	V	DNA	CDR3
NA	once	TRBJ2-5	TRBV9	TGTGCCAGCAGCCTAGGGGTTGCAAGAGAGACCCAGTACTTC	CASSLGVARETQYF
TRBD1	NA	TRBJ2-2	TRBV4-1	TGCGCCAGCAGCCAACCTGACAGGGGCCACGATCCAACCGGGGAGCTGTTTTTT	CASSQPDRGHDPTGELFF
NA	NA	TRBJ2-1	TRBV25-1	TGTGCCAGCAGTGAATATAGGTATCAGTACAATGAGCAGTTCTTC	CASSEYRYQYNEQFF
TRBD2	NA	TRBJ2-5	TRBV2	TGTGCCAGCTATGGGCTAGCGGGAGTAGAGACCCAGTACTTC	CASYGLAGVETQYF
NA	once	TRBJ2-7	TRBV18	TGTGCCAGCTCACCACCCGAGGGGGTAGAGCAGTACTTC	CASSPPEGVEQYF
NA	NA	TRBJ2-7	TRBV27	TGTGCCAGCAGTTTATCGTCCGTATCCGAGCAGTACTTC	CASSLSSVSEQYF
TRBD1	once	TRBJ1-1	TRBV9	TGTGCCAGCAGCGCCGGAAGCCGGACAGGAGAAGCTTTCTTT	CASSAGSRTGEAFF
TRBD2	NA	TRBJ2-1	TRBV28	TGTGCCAGCAGTAAGACTAGCGGGAGGGACGATGAGCAGTTCTTC	CASSKTSGRDDEQFF
NA	NA	TRBJ2-5	TRBV7-8	TGTGCCAGCAGCTTAATGGGGACTGGGGAGCAGTACTTC	CASSLMGTGEQYF
NA	NA	TRBJ2-1	TRBV6-1	TGTGCCAGCAGTGAAGGACAGGCCGCCAGCTACAATGAGCAGTTCTTC	CASSEGQAASYNEQFF
NA	NA	TRBJ2-5	TRBV7-9	TGTGCCAGCAGCTTATGGGACACGTACCAAGAGACCCAGTACTTC	CASSLWDTYQETQYF
TRBD2	NA	TRBJ2-7	TRBV28	TGTGCCAGCAGTGGGGTGGCGGGAGGGCTGTACGAGCAGTACTTC	CASSGVAGGLYEQYF
TRBD1	NA	TRBJ2-7	TRBV29-1	TGCAGCGTTAGGGGACAGTCCTACGAGCAGTACTTC	CSVRGQSYEQYF
TRBD2	NA	TRBJ2-2	TRBV9	TGTGCCAGCGGTCTAGCGGTTGGTGGCACCGGGGAGCTGTTTTTT	CASGLAVGGTGELFF
TRBD1	NA	TRBJ1-2	TRBV2	TGTGCCAGCAGTGAAGGACAGGGCCCCCATGGCTACACCTTC	CASSEGQGPHGYTF
NA	NA	TRBJ2-3	TRBV7-9	TGTGCCAGCATTCCCCCCATGACAGGACAAACGCAGTATTTT	CASIPPMTGQTQYF
NA	NA	TRBJ2-5	TRBV7-9	TGTGCCAGCAGCCCCCCAAGGGCAGGGCCTCGGGAGACCCAGTACTTC	CASSPPRAGPRETQYF
NA	NA	TRBJ1-3	TRBV11-2	NA	CASSLQYVGDRSSGNTIYF
NA	NA	TRBJ2-7	TRBV9	TGTGCCAGCAGCGTAGGTGGGTCCTCATCCTACGAGCAGTACTTC	CASSVGGSSSYEQYF
NA	NA	TRBJ1-4	TRBV27	TGTGCCAGCAGTTTACAACAGGGTCATGAAAAACTGTTTTTT	CASSLQQGHEKLFF
NA	NA	TRBJ1-1	TRBV19	TGTGCCAGTAGTATTGGGCTCACTGAAGCTTTCTTT	CASSIGLTEAFF
TRBD2	NA	TRBJ2-7	TRBV7-9	TGTGCCAGCAGCCCGAGGGGACTAGCGGGGGTTTACGAGCAGTACTTC	CASSPRGLAGVYEQYF
TRBD1	NA	TRBJ1-1	TRBV28	TGTGCCAGCAGTTTAGCGCTTACCGACAGGGGATTGATGGCCACTGAAGCTTTCTTT	CASSLALTDRGLMATEAFF
NA	NA	TRBJ2-1	TRBV11-3	TGTGCCAGCAGCTTAAAACCAGGGTCCTACAATGAGCAGTTCTTC	CASSLKPGSYNEQFF
NA	NA	TRBJ2-7	TRBV7-9	TGTGCCAGCTCCTCCGGGGACTACGAGCAGTACTTC	CASSSGDYEQYF
NA	once	TRBJ1-5	TRBV19	TGTGCCAGTAGTATATCCCGACGATACAATCAGCCCCAGCATTTT	CASSISRRYNQPQHF
NA	NA	TRBJ2-1	TRBV5-1	TGCGCCAGCGGACCCGAGGGACTCCCCTCCTACAATGAGCAGTTCTTC	CASGPEGLPSYNEQFF